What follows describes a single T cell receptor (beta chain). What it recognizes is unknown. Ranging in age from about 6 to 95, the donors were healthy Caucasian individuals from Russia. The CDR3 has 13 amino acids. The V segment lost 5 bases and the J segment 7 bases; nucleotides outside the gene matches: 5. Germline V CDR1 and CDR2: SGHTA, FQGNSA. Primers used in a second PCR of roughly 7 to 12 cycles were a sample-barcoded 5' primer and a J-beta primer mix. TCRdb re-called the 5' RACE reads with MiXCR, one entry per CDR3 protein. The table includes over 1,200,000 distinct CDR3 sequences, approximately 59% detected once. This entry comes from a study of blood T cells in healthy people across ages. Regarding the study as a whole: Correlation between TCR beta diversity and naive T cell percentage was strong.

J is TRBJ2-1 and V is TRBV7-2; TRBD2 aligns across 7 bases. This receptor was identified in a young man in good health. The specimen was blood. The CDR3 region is CASSPGRRNEQFF. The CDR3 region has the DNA TGTGCCAGCAGCCCCGGGAGGCGGAATGAGCAGTTCTTC. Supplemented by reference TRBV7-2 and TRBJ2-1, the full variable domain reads GAGVSQSPSNKVTEKGKDVELRCDPISGHTALYWYRQSLGQGLEFLIYFQGNSAPDKSGLPSDRFSAERTGGSVSTLTIQRTQQEDSAVYLCASSPGRRNEQFFGPGTRLTVL.